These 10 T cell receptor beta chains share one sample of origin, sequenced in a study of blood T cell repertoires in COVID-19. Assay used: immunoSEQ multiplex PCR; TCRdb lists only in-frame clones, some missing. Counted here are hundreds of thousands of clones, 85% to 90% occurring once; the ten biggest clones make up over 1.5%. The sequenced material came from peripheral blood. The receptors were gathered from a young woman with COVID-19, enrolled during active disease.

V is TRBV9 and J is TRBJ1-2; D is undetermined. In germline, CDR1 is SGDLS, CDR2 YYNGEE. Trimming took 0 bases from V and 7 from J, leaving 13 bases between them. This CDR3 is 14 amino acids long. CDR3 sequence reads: CASSVGSREGGYTF. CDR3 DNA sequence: TGTGCCAGCAGCGTAGGTTCCCGGGAGGGTGGCTACACCTTC.

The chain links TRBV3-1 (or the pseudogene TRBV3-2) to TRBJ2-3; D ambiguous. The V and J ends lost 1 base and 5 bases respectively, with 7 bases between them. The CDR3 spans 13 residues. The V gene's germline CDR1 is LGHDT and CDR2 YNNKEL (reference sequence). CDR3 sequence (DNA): TGTGCCAGCAGCCAAGCGGGTGAAGATACGCAGTATTTT. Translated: CASSQAGEDTQYF.

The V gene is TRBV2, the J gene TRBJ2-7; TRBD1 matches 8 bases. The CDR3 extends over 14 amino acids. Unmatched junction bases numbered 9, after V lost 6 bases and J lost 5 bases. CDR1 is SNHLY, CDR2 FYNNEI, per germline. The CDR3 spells CASRLTGGSHEQYF. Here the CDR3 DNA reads TGTGCCAGCAGACTAACAGGGGGTTCACACGAGCAGTACTTC.

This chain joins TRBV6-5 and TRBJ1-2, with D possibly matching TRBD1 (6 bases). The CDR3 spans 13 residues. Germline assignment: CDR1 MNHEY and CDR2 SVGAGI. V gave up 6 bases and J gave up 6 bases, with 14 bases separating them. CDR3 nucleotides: TGTGCCAGCAGGCCCCAGGGGCAGGATGGCTACACCTTC. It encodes CASRPQGQDGYTF.

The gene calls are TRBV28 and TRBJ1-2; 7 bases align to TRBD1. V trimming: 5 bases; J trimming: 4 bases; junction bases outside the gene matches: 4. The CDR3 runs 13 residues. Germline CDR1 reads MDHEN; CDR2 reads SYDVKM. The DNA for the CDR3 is TGTGCCAGCAGTCTCCGGGACAGCTATGGCTACACCTTC. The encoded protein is CASSLRDSYGYTF.

The CDR3 DNA reads TGTGCCAGTAGTATAGCAGGGAAGGGTTCACCCCTCCACTTT. Protein: CASSIAGKGSPLHF. V and J are TRBV19 and TRBJ1-6; a weak D match, TRBD1 (5 bases). Germline CDR1 LNHDA, CDR2 SQIVND (reference sequence). The CDR3 sequence is 14 residues long. Trimming pared 1 base from V and 9 bases from J, leaving 10 bases between.

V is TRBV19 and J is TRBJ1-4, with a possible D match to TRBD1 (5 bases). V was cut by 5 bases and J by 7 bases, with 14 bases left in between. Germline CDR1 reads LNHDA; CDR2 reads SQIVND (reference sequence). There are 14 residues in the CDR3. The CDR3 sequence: CASSPNRGLEKLFF. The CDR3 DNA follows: TGTGCCAGTAGTCCGAACCGGGGACTTGAAAAACTGTTTTTT.

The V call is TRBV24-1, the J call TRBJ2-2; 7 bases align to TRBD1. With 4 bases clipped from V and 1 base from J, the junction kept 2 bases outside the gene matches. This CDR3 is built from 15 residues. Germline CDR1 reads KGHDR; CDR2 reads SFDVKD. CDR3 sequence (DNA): TGTGCCACCAGTGAAGGGGACAGGAACACCGGGGAGCTGTTTTTT. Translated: CATSEGDRNTGELFF.

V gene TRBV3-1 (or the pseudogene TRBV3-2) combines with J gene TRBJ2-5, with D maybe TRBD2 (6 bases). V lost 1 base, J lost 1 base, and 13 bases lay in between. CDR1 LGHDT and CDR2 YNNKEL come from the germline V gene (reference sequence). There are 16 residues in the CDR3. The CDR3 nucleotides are TGTGCCAGCAGCCAAGGATCGCGGGGAGTCCAAGAGACCCAGTACTTC. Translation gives CASSQGSRGVQETQYF.

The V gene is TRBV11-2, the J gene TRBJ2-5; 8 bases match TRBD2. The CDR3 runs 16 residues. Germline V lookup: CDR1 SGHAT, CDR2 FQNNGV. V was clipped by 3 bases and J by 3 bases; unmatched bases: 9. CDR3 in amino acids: CASSFMGRGVEETQYF. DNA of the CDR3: TGTGCCAGCAGCTTTATGGGGCGGGGGGTCGAAGAGACCCAGTACTTC.